A selection of T cell receptor beta chains follows, all from one sample in a study of cytomegalovirus exposure and HLA in healthy donors. Assay used: immunoSEQ multiplex PCR; TCRdb lists only in-frame clones, some missing. The top ten hold roughly 3.8% of the sample, which has 140,000 to 150,000 clones, approximately 80% seen once. The sequenced material came from PBMCs. Source of these receptors: a male donor in good health and CMV-seronegative. Each CDR3 is given with its conserved first and last residue. The order of the fields is J gene, D gene, V gene, clone size, CDR3 DNA, CDR3 protein. The D gene is left open where the match is weak. The size field is filled for only some rows; it gives once, few, many or a size class.

TRBJ1-6 | - | TRBV25-1 | - | TGTGCCAGCAGTGATCTATGGAATTCACCCCTCCACTTT | CASSDLWNSPLHF
TRBJ2-1 | TRBD2 | TRBV9 | - | TGTGCCAGCAGCGTCGTCCTAGCGGACAACAATGAGCAGTTCTTC | CASSVVLADNNEQFF
TRBJ2-7 | - | TRBV4-1 | - | TGCGCCAGCAGCCAACGGGTTGCTTACGAGCAGTACTTC | CASSQRVAYEQYF
TRBJ1-2 | - | TRBV7-2 | - | TGTGCCAGCAGCTTAAAGGGGCTTAACTATGGCTACACCTTC | CASSLKGLNYGYTF
TRBJ2-7 | - | TRBV5-1 | - | TGCGCCAGCAGCTGGAGGCGGGACAGCTCCTACGAGCAGTACTTC | CASSWRRDSSYEQYF
TRBJ2-7 | - | TRBV12-5 | - | TGTGCTAGTGGTTTGGTACCGTCGGGGAGGAGCTCCTACGAGCAGTACTTC | CASGLVPSGRSSYEQYF
TRBJ1-3 | - | TRBV11-2 | few | TGTGCCAGCAGCCGATGGACAGAGCTGGAAGTCACCATATATTTT | CASSRWTELEVTIYF
TRBJ2-2 | - | TRBV5-4 | - | TGTGCCAGCAGCTTGGCGAGGGTCACCACCGGGGAGCTGTTTTTT | CASSLARVTTGELFF
TRBJ2-1 | TRBD2 | TRBV27 | once | TGTGCCAGCAGTTTATCTTCCACTAGCGGGAGTGAGAATGAGCAGTTCTTC | CASSLSSTSGSENEQFF
TRBJ2-2 | TRBD2 | TRBV9 | - | TGTGCCAGCAGCCCTACTAGCGGGGTTGCCGGGGAGCTGTTTTTT | CASSPTSGVAGELFF
TRBJ2-3 | - | TRBV29-1 | - | TGCAGCGTTGAATGGGGGCATGGAGATACGCAGTATTTT | CSVEWGHGDTQYF
TRBJ2-7 | TRBD2 | TRBV18 | - | TGTGCCAGCTCACCTAGCGGGAGGGCCCACGAGCAGTACTTC | CASSPSGRAHEQYF
TRBJ1-2 | TRBD1 | TRBV5-1 | - | TGCGCCAGCAGCCCGGGACAGGGGAACTATGGCTACACCTTC | CASSPGQGNYGYTF
TRBJ1-2 | TRBD1 | TRBV6-5 | - | TGTGCCAGCAGTTACTCGCCGACAGGGGGTGGCTACACCTTC | CASSYSPTGGGYTF
TRBJ2-1 | TRBD1 | TRBV5-6 | - | TGTGCCAGCAGCGCGCCCGGGACAGAGAATGAGCAGTTCTTC | CASSAPGTENEQFF
TRBJ2-2 | TRBD1 | TRBV18 | - | TGTGCCAGCCTGAGGACAGGGGGCGGTCGGTCCGGGGAGCTGTTTTTT | CASLRTGGGRSGELFF
TRBJ2-5 | - | TRBV7-9 | - | TGTTCCAGCAGCCAAGACATCCGTCGGGAGACCCAGTACTTC | CSSSQDIRRETQYF
TRBJ2-5 | TRBD2 | TRBV7-7 | few | TGTGCTAGCAGCTTAAGCGGGGGGATCCAAGAGACCCAGTACTTC | CASSLSGGIQETQYF
TRBJ2-2 | - | TRBV5-5 | once | TGTGCCAGCAGCTTCCAGGGGAACACCGGGGAGCTGTTTTTT | CASSFQGNTGELFF
TRBJ2-3 | TRBD2 | TRBV2 | - | TGTGCCAGCAGTGCCAGCGGGGCTAGCACAGATACGCAGTATTTT | CASSASGASTDTQYF
TRBJ2-5 | - | TRBV6-5 | few | TGTGCCAGCAGTTACAAGGTTCCTCCCGGGGAGACCCAGTACTTC | CASSYKVPPGETQYF
TRBJ1-2 | - | TRBV5-1 | - | TGCGCCAGCAGCTTGCTGACACCTGACTATGGCTACACCTTC | CASSLLTPDYGYTF
TRBJ2-1 | - | TRBV14 | - | TGTGCCAGCAGCCAAGATAGGTGGAGGGGATACAATGAGCAGTTCTTC | CASSQDRWRGYNEQFF
TRBJ1-1 | - | TRBV27 | - | TGTGCCAGCAGTTTAGGGGGCTTGAGGACTGAAGCTTTCTTT | CASSLGGLRTEAFF
TRBJ1-2 | TRBD1 | TRBV6-6 | - | TGTGCCAGCATTCCTCAGGGACAGGGCTATGGCTACACCTTC | CASIPQGQGYGYTF
TRBJ1-5 | - | TRBV29-1 | - | TGCAGCGTTCATATCGGGGGAAGACAAGGGCAGCCCCAGCATTTT | CSVHIGGRQGQPQHF
TRBJ1-3 | TRBD1 | TRBV19 | - | TGTGCCAGTAGGACGACAGGGGAGTATAACACCATATATTTT | CASRTTGEYNTIYF
TRBJ1-4 | - | TRBV9 | - | TGTGCCAGCAGCGCCCAGGGCTGGGGGACCCTACCGGGGGAACTGTTTTTT | CASSAQGWGTLPGELFF
TRBJ2-1 | TRBD2 | TRBV10-2 | - | TGCGCCAGCAGTGAGGGACTAGCGGGGCCCCCCTACAATGAGCAGTTCTTC | CASSEGLAGPPYNEQFF
TRBJ1-2 | - | TRBV15 | - | TGTGCCACCAGCAGAAGCGCAGGGGATGGCTATGGCTACACCTTC | CATSRSAGDGYGYTF
TRBJ2-7 | TRBD1 | TRBV18 | - | TGTGCCAGCTCACCAGACAGGGGCGCTCAGTACTTC | CASSPDRGAQYF
TRBJ1-1 | - | TRBV1 | - | TGCACCAGCAGCCATGGGAGGGAAGCTTTCTTT | CTSSHGREAFF
TRBJ1-1 | TRBD1 | TRBV7-8 | - | TGTGCCAGCAGCTTGTGGGACAGGGGGCAGAAGAACACTGAAGCTTTCTTT | CASSLWDRGQKNTEAFF
TRBJ2-7 | - | TRBV15 | - | TGTGCCACCAGCAGATCCGGGACATCCTACGAGCAGTACTTC | CATSRSGTSYEQYF
TRBJ2-1 | TRBD1 | TRBV11-1 | - | TGTGCCAGCACCCCGGACAGGGCCCGGCATGAGCAGTTCTTC | CASTPDRARHEQFF
TRBJ1-5 | TRBD1 | TRBV7-2 | - | TGTGCCAGCAGCTCCAATACAGGGGCGGCTCAGCCCCAGCATTTT | CASSSNTGAAQPQHF
TRBJ1-3 | - | TRBV9 | - | TGTGCCAGCAGCTTCAGAGGAAACACCATATATTTT | CASSFRGNTIYF
TRBJ2-1 | TRBD2 | TRBV7-9 | - | TGTTCCAGCAGCTTAAGTAGAACTAGCGGAGCATGGGGGGGGCAGTTCTTC | CSSSLSRTSGAWGGQFF
TRBJ1-1 | - | TRBV6-1 | once | TGTGCCAGCAGTGACCCACGGGATATTAACACTGAAGCTTTCTTT | CASSDPRDINTEAFF
TRBJ2-7 | TRBD1 | TRBV6-5 | once | TGTGCCAGCAGTTGGGACAGGAAAGTGAACGAGCAGTACTTC | CASSWDRKVNEQYF
TRBJ1-4 | TRBD1 | TRBV12-5 | - | TGTGCTAGTGGGGGACAGGGGGCCATCCGGGGTGAAAAACTGTTTTTT | CASGGQGAIRGEKLFF
TRBJ2-7 | - | TRBV18 | - | TGTGCCAGCTCACAGACGACAGCGAGCTCCTACGAGCAGTACTTC | CASSQTTASSYEQYF
TRBJ2-2 | - | TRBV7-6 | few | TGTGCCAGCATCACTCTATCCAAAGCGGCCCTCACCGGGGAGCTGTTTTTT | CASITLSKAALTGELFF
TRBJ2-1 | TRBD2 | TRBV27 | - | TGTGCCACCAGCGGGGGGGCCTACAATGAGCAGTTCTTC | CATSGGAYNEQFF
TRBJ1-5 | - | TRBV7-4 | - | TGTGCCAGCAGCTTTTCCGGGACACTAAGAAATAATCAGCCCCAGCATTTT | CASSFSGTLRNNQPQHF
TRBJ1-2 | - | TRBV7-9 | - | TGTTCCAGCAGCTTTAGGGGAGGTAACTATGGCTACACCTTC | CSSSFRGGNYGYTF
TRBJ1-1 | - | TRBV6-1 | few | TGTGCCAGCAGTCCCCGCAGGGGACACACTGAAGCTTTCTTT | CASSPRRGHTEAFF
TRBJ2-3 | TRBD2 | TRBV2 | - | TGTGCCGGCGGGACTAGCGGGAGGCCAGATACGCAGTATTTT | CAGGTSGRPDTQYF
TRBJ1-1 | - | TRBV5-1 | - | TGCGCCAGCAGCCCGAGTGGTATAGCTCGGAACACTGAAGCTTTCTTT | CASSPSGIARNTEAFF
TRBJ2-3 | - | TRBV19 | once | TGTGCCAGTAGTAGTAGGAGGAGCACAGATACGCAGTATTTT | CASSSRRSTDTQYF
TRBJ2-3 | TRBD2 | TRBV7-6 | - | TGTGCCAGCAGCCCGGGACTAGGGAGCACAGATACGCAGTATTTT | CASSPGLGSTDTQYF
TRBJ1-2 | - | TRBV6-6 | - | TGTGCCAGCGTCGGGACTACCTATGGCTACACCTTC | CASVGTTYGYTF